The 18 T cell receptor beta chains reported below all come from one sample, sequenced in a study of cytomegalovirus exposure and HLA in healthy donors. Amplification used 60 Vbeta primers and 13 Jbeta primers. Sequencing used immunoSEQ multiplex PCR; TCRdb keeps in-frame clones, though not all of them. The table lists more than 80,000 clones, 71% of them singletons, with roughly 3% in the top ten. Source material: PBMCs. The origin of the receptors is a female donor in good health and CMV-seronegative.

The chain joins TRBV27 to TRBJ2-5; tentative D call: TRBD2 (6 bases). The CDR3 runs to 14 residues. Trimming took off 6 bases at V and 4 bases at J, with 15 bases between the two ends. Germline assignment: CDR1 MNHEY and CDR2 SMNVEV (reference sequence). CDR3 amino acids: CASSRGRGGETQYF. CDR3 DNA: TGTGCCAGCAGCCGGGGCCGGGGAGGAGAGACCCAGTACTTC.

CDR3 protein: CASSPTSGTSTDTQYF. The CDR3 DNA reads as TGCGCCAGCAGCCCTACTAGCGGGACTAGCACAGATACGCAGTATTTT. The V call is TRBV4-1, the J call TRBJ2-3; 10 nucleotides line up with TRBD2. Trimming cost V 4 bases and J 0 bases; bases outside gene matches: 4. The CDR3 contains 16 residues. Per the germline V gene, CDR1 is MGHRA and CDR2 is YSYEKL.

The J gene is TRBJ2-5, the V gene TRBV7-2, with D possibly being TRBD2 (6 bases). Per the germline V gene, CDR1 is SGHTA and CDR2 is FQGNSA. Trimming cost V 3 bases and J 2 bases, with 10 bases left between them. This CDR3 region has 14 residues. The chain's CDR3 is CASSLGLGQETQYF. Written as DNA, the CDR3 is TGTGCCAGCAGCTTGGGACTGGGACAAGAGACCCAGTACTTC.

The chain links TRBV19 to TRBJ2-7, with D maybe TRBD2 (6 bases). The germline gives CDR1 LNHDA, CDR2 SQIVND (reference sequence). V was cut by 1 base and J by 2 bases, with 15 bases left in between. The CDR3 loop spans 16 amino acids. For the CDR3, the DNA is TGTGCCAGTAGTATAGGGATAGCGGCGACAACCTACGAGCAGTACTTC. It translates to CASSIGIAATTYEQYF.

CDR3 sequence (DNA): TGTGCCAGCAGTTTGATCGGGGAAAAAAACATTCAGTACTTC. Amino acid sequence: CASSLIGEKNIQYF. This rearrangement joins TRBV27 to TRBJ2-4, with D possibly TRBD2 on 5 matching bases. V shed 3 bases and J shed 4 bases, with 10 bases lying between them. The CDR3 is made up of 14 amino acids. Germline CDR1 MNHEY, CDR2 SMNVEV (reference sequence).

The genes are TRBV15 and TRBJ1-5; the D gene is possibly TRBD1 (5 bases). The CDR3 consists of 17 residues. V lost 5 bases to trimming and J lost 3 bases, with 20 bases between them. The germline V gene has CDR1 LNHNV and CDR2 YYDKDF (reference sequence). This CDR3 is CATSGLSHGADNQPQHF. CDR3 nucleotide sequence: TGTGCCACCAGCGGACTAAGCCATGGGGCAGACAATCAGCCCCAGCATTTT.

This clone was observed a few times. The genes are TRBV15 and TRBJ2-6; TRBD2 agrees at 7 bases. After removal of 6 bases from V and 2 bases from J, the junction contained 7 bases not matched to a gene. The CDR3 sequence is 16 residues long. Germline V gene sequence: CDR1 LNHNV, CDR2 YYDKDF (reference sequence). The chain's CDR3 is CATRPRSGAGANVLTF. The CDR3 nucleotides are TGTGCCACCAGACCCAGGAGCGGGGCTGGGGCCAACGTCCTGACTTTC.

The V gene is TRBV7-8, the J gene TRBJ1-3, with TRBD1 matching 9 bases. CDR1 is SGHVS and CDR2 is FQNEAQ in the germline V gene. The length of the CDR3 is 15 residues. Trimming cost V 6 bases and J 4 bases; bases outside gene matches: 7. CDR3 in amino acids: CASSPGQGLGNTIYF. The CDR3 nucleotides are TGTGCCAGCAGTCCGGGACAGGGTTTGGGAAACACCATATATTTT.

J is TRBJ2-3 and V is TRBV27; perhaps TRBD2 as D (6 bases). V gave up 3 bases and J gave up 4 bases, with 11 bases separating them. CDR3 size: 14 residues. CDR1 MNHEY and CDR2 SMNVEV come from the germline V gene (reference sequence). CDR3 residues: CASSLETGADTQYF. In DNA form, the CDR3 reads TGTGCCAGCAGTTTGGAAACGGGGGCAGATACGCAGTATTTT.

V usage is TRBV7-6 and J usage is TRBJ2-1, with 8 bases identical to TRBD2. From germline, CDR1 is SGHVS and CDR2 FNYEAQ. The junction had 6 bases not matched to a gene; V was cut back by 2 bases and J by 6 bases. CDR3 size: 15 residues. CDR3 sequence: CASSLFSGEGNEQFF. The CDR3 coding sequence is TGTGCCAGCAGCTTATTTAGCGGGGAGGGCAATGAGCAGTTCTTC.

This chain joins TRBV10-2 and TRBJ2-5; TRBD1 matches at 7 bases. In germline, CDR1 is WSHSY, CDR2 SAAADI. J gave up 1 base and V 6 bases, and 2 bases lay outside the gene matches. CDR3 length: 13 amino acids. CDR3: CASSRDSQETQYF. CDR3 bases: TGCGCCAGCAGCCGGGACAGCCAAGAGACCCAGTACTTC.

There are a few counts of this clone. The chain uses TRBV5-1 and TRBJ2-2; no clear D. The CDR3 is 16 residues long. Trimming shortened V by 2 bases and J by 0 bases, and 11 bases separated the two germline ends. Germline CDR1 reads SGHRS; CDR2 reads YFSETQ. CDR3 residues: CASSFAGGANTGELFF. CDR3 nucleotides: TGCGCCAGCAGCTTCGCCGGCGGCGCGAACACCGGGGAGCTGTTTTTT.

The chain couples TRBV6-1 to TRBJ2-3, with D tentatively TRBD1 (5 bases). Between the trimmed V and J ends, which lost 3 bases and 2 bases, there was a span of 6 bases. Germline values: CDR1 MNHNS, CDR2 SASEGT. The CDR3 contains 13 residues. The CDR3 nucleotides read TGTGCCAGCAGTGAGACAGACACAGATACGCAGTATTTT. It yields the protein CASSETDTDTQYF.

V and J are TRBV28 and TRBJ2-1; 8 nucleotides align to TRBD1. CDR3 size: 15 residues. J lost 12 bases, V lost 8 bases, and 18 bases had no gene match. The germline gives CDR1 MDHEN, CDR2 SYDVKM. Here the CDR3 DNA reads TGTGCCAGCGAGATGAGGATTCAGGGGGCCCCGAGGCAGTTCTTC. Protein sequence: CASEMRIQGAPRQFF.

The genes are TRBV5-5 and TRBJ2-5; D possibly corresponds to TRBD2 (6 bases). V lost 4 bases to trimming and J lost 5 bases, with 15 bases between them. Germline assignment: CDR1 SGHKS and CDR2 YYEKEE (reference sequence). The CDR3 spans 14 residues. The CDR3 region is CASSQGTAGETQYF. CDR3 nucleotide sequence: TGTGCCAGCAGCCAGGGAACCGCGGGGGAGACCCAGTACTTC.

The CDR3 sequence is CASGGGFNSGNTIYF. CDR3 coding DNA: TGTGCCAGCGGCGGGGGGTTTAACTCTGGAAACACCATATATTTT. The chain carries TRBV6-5 and TRBJ1-3, with a possible D match to TRBD1 (5 bases). CDR1 and CDR2 from the germline V gene are MNHEY and SVGAGI. V lost 8 bases and J lost 0, with 14 bases in between. The CDR3 consists of 15 residues.

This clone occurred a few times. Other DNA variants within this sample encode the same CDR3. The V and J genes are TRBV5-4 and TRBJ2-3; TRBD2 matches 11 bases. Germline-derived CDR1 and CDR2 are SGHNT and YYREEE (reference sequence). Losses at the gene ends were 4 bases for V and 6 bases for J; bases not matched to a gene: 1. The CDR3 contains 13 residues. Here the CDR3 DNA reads TGTGCCAGCAGCAGGACTAGCGGGGATACGCAGTATTTT. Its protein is CASSRTSGDTQYF.

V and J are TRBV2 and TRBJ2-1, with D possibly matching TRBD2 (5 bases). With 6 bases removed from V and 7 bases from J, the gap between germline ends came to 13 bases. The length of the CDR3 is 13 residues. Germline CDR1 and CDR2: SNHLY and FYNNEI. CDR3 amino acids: CASRDPGKNEQFF. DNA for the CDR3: TGTGCCAGCAGGGATCCGGGGAAGAATGAGCAGTTCTTC.